These 13 T cell receptor beta chains came from one sample sequenced in a study of blood T cell repertoires in COVID-19. Assay: immunoSEQ multiplex PCR; the TCRdb copy retains only in-frame clones and omits some. Of about 62,000 clones listed, around 74% are singletons. The sample comprised peripheral blood. These receptors originate from a woman between 45 and 60 years old with active or convalescent COVID-19.

This rearrangement joins TRBV18 to TRBJ2-1; 10 bases are shared with TRBD2. V gave up 5 bases and J gave up 4 bases; unmatched junction bases: 8. The germline gives CDR1 KGHSH, CDR2 LQKENI. The CDR3 has 16 amino acids. The DNA for the CDR3 is TGTGCCAGCTCAACTTGGACTAGCGGTTCGTACAATGAGCAGTTCTTC. Its translation is CASSTWTSGSYNEQFF. Full variable domain (outside the CDR3, taken from reference TRBV18 and TRBJ2-1): NAGVMQNPRHLVRRRGQEARLRCSPMKGHSHVYWYRQLPEEGLKFMVYLQKENIIDESGMPKERFSAEFPKEGPSILRIQQVVRGDSAAYFCASSTWTSGSYNEQFFGPGTRLTVL.

The CDR3 DNA sequence: TGTGCCAGCAGTTTAAATTGGGACAGAGCCTACGAGCAGTACTTC. Translating it yields CASSLNWDRAYEQYF. The chain has TRBV27 and TRBJ2-7; TRBD1 agrees at 7 bases. The CDR3 is made up of 15 amino acids. The V gene's germline CDR1 is MNHEY and CDR2 SMNVEV (reference sequence). After removal of 2 bases from V and 2 bases from J, the junction contained 6 bases not matched to a gene.

The rearrangement uses TRBV6-2 or TRBV6-3 and TRBJ2-7, with D hard to call. Germline loops: CDR1 MNHEY, CDR2 SVGEGT. V was clipped by 2 bases and J by 6 bases, with 20 bases between them. The CDR3 is 16 amino acids. Written as DNA, the CDR3 is TGTGCCAGCAGTTACCCGTATGGAGCCTATTCGTTCGAGCAGTACTTC. Its translation: CASSYPYGAYSFEQYF.

This sequence joins TRBV4-2 and TRBJ1-4, with 8 positions matching TRBD1. The V segment lost 1 base and the J segment 4 bases; nucleotides outside the gene matches: 2. Germline CDR1 is LGHNA and CDR2 is YNFKEQ. CDR3 length equals 15 residues. CDR3 DNA: TGTGCCAGCAGCCAAGCGGACAGGGATAATGAAAAACTGTTTTTT. This encodes CASSQADRDNEKLFF.

V and J are TRBV18 and TRBJ1-2; tentatively, D is TRBD1 (6 bases). V was cut by 3 bases and J by 4 bases, with 15 bases left in between. Germline lookup yields CDR1 KGHSH and CDR2 LQKENI. This CDR3 is 15 amino acids long. CDR3 sequence: CASSPRTAPGYGYTF. CDR3 bases: TGTGCCAGCTCACCTCGGACAGCCCCTGGCTATGGCTACACCTTC.

The CDR3 is CASSRWTGERLHNEQFF. DNA for the CDR3: TGTGCCAGCAGCCGGTGGACAGGGGAGAGGCTGCACAATGAGCAGTTCTTC. The chain has TRBV3-1 (or the pseudogene TRBV3-2) and TRBJ2-1; the match to TRBD1 covers 9 bases. The CDR3 sequence is 17 residues long. Germline V CDR1 and CDR2: LGHDT, YNNKEL (reference sequence). V was clipped by 4 bases and J by 5 bases; unmatched bases: 12.

V gene TRBV6-5 combines with J gene TRBJ1-1; D gene unclear. V was cut by 2 bases and J by 0 bases, with 4 bases left in between. The CDR3 covers 13 residues. Germline V gene sequence: CDR1 MNHEY, CDR2 SVGAGI. Here the CDR3 DNA reads TGTGCCAGCAGTTACGCGGTGAACACTGAAGCTTTCTTT. Translation: CASSYAVNTEAFF.

This clone was counted between two and nine times. The chain carries TRBV5-4 and TRBJ1-1; 7 bases are a match to TRBD1. The CDR3 consists of 14 residues. V trimming: 2 bases; J trimming: 5 bases; junction bases outside the gene matches: 6. Germline CDR1 SGHNT, CDR2 YYREEE (reference sequence). The CDR3 nucleotides are TGTGCCAGCAGCTTAATGGACAGGCGGACTGAAGCTTTCTTT. Translation gives CASSLMDRRTEAFF.

The chain uses TRBV30 and TRBJ1-4; possibly TRBD1 for D (6 bases). CDR1 and CDR2 (germline): GTSNPN, SVGIG (reference sequence). Trimming removed 2 bases at V and 4 bases at J, with 14 bases between. This CDR3 region has 15 residues. In DNA form, the CDR3 reads TGTGCCTGGAGTTTCCCGACAGGATTTAATGAAAAACTGTTTTTT. It specifies CAWSFPTGFNEKLFF.

This clone occurred once. This chain joins TRBV27 and TRBJ2-1, with D possibly TRBD1 on 5 matching bases. CDR1 MNHEY and CDR2 SMNVEV come from the germline V gene (reference sequence). With 8 bases removed from V and 3 bases from J, the gap between germline ends came to 20 bases. The CDR3 consists of 16 residues. The CDR3 sequence: CASGPPPQAFYNEQFF. In DNA form, the CDR3 reads TGTGCCAGCGGCCCCCCCCCACAGGCCTTCTACAATGAGCAGTTCTTC.

This clone was seen a handful of times. V and J are TRBV12-3 or TRBV12-4 and TRBJ1-1; 7 bases fit TRBD1. CDR3 length equals 12 residues. Losses at the gene ends were 3 bases for V and 11 bases for J; bases not matched to a gene: 6. For the CDR3, the DNA is TGTGCCAGCAGTTTTTCGACAGGGCTCGCTTTCTTT. Amino acid sequence: CASSFSTGLAFF.

This clone was picked up one time. The J gene is TRBJ2-7, the V gene TRBV6-2 or TRBV6-3; 11 nucleotides agree with TRBD2. J gave up 6 bases and V 5 bases, and 12 bases lay outside the gene matches. Per germline, CDR1 MNHEY and CDR2 SVGEGT. The CDR3 spans 16 residues. The CDR3 loop reads CASSRSGLAGGGEQYF. The CDR3 DNA sequence: TGTGCCAGCAGTAGATCGGGCCTAGCGGGAGGAGGCGAGCAGTACTTC.

The chain's CDR3 is CASILPRDSSGNTIYF. The CDR3 bases are TGTGCCAGCATCCTACCCAGGGACAGCTCTGGAAACACCATATATTTT. The chain has TRBV7-9 and TRBJ1-3, with 7 bases lining up with TRBD1. V was clipped by 7 bases and J by 0 bases; unmatched bases: 9. This CDR3 spans 16 amino acids. The germline CDR1 and CDR2 sequences are SEHNR and FQNEAQ (reference sequence).